Only a few counts were recorded for the clone carrying this T cell receptor beta chain. Germline CDR1 is SNHLY and CDR2 is FYNNEI. CDR3 length equals 14 residues. V gave up 4 bases and J gave up 7 bases, with 11 bases separating them. This entry comes from a study of cytotoxic CD8 clonotypes in ibrutinib-treated CLL. Looking at the study overall: Enrolment comprised approximately 10 relapsed/refractory and over 14 treatment-naive patients; 17 to 18 were IGHV unmutated. Responses: some 24 partial, 2 complete; after median around 70 months, around 15 stayed remitted, some 12 progressed.

About 2.2 micrograms of genomic DNA, which was extracted from cryopreserved PBMCs, served as the material used for the TCR beta libraries. Produced via immunoSEQ multiplex PCR; TCRdb's table is partial and in-frame only. The top ten clones hold 11% of a sample with around 200,000 clones, 79% of them seen once. The sequence came from a human donor with chronic lymphocytic leukemia. The chain joins TRBV2 to TRBJ1-6; TRBD1 might be the D (5 bases). The sample in question was PBMCs, obtained after 12 months of ibrutinib treatment. The CDR3 coding sequence is TGTGCCAGCAGTGTTTATGGGGGGAATTCACCCCTCCACTTT. Its translation: CASSVYGGNSPLHF.